This T cell receptor beta chain emerged from a study of cytomegalovirus exposure and HLA in healthy donors. The germline V and J ends were trimmed by 1 base and 3 bases, with 8 bases remaining between them. This CDR3 contains 14 residues. Germline V lookup: CDR1 SGHDT, CDR2 YYEEEE. As to this clone: The antigen is unknown. Other DNA sequences from this sample encode an identical CDR3 as well.

Whole-study results and caveats: The authors listed around 150 TCR beta chains as cytomegalovirus-associated. The later analysis indicated that the majority of CMV-associated TCR beta chains appeared HLA-restricted.

Researchers ran the PCR with 60 Vbeta and 13 Jbeta primers. The repertoire was sequenced with immunoSEQ multiplex PCR; TCRdb's copy has only in-frame clones and lacks some. The data show 180,000 or so clones, approximately 84% seen once. Source material: PBMCs. This chain links TRBV5-6 with TRBJ1-5; D is perhaps TRBD1 (6 bases). The sequence came from a girl aged 5-17 years in good health and CMV-seropositive. DNA of the CDR3: TGTGCCAGCAGCTTGACAGGGTCCAATCAGCCCCAGCATTTT. Residues: CASSLTGSNQPQHF.